This TCR beta chain emerged from a study of PD-L1 blockade in urothelial cancer. The CDR3 is 16 residues long. The V end lost 0 bases, the J end lost 2 bases, and 8 bases lay between the germline ends. Germline CDR1 and CDR2: LGHNA and YNFKEQ. Time point meaning: pretreatment peripheral blood. Assay used: immunoSEQ multiplex PCR; TCRdb lists only in-frame clones, some missing. The table records 50,000 or so clones, approximately 84% of them present only once. The clonotype comes from a man aged 50 to 59 with urothelial cancer. The sequencing used PBMCs, collected around atezolizumab (anti-PD-L1) treatment. This chain links TRBV4-2 with TRBJ1-6, with TRBD1 as a possible D gene (6 bases). The CDR3 bases are TGTGCCAGCAGCCAAGACAGGGGAACCTATAATTCACCCCTCCACTTT. Translated: CASSQDRGTYNSPLHF.